The T cell receptor (beta chain) described here comes from a study of blood T cells in healthy people across ages. Findings of the study overall: Donors of long life had a larger count of naive CD4+ cells and greater diversity than aged donors.

A second PCR, run for roughly 6 to 11 cycles, used a sample-barcoded 5' primer plus a J-beta primer mix. Each cDNA molecule was tagged by a template-switch adaptor that had 12 random nucleotides. TCRdb reprocessed the 5' RACE reads via MiXCR and lists one record per CDR3 protein. This table holds roughly 1,000,000 distinct CDR3 sequences, approximately 25% found once. Turning to this clonotype: The target antigen is unknown.

The CDR3 consists of 15 residues. V lost 3 bases and J 1 base, leaving 11 bases between the germline ends. Germline CDR1 SNHLY, CDR2 FYNNEI. Peripheral blood was drawn, approximately 10 milliliters per donor. Separately, the same data were catalogued under a study of T cells of mothers and their children. According to that study: Researchers report slightly higher, though non-significant, overlap in related mother-child pairs than in unrelated pairs.

The receptor was isolated from a girl aged 2-10 years in good health. Source material: blood. V usage is TRBV2 and J usage is TRBJ2-3; a weak D match, TRBD2 (6 bases). CDR3 residues: CASSEAGLGTDTQYF. CDR3 nucleotide sequence: TGTGCCAGCAGTGAGGCGGGATTGGGCACAGATACGCAGTATTTT. The full variable domain, with the rest looked up from reference TRBV2 and TRBJ2-3, is EPEVTQTPSHQVTQMGQEVILRCVPISNHLYFYWYRQILGQKVEFLVSFYNNEISEKSEIFDDQFSVERPDGSNFTLKIRSTKLEDSAMYFCASSEAGLGTDTQYFGPGTRLTVL.